These 17 T cell receptor beta chains were all obtained from the same sample, sequenced in a study of cytomegalovirus exposure and HLA in healthy donors. With 60 Vbeta and 13 Jbeta primers, the PCR was carried out. TCRdb's table, derived via immunoSEQ multiplex PCR, lists solely in-frame clones and lacks some. The sample contains tens of thousands of clones, 76% of which appear only once. The sample was PBMCs. These receptor sequences come from a male donor in good health and CMV-seronegative.

The chain employs TRBV6-6 and TRBJ1-5; D gene ambiguous. The V gene lost 5 bases and the J gene lost 4 bases, with 6 bases spanning the gap. The germline V gene has CDR1 MNHNY and CDR2 SVGAGI (reference sequence). The CDR3 runs to 12 residues. CDR3 sequence reads: CASSPTNQPQHF. Here the CDR3 DNA reads TGTGCCAGCAGTCCCACAAATCAGCCCCAGCATTTT.

The chain uses TRBV6-1 and TRBJ1-6, with TRBD1 matching 7 bases. Unmatched junction bases numbered 7, after V lost 5 bases and J lost 9 bases. Germline V gives CDR1 MNHNS, CDR2 SASEGT. The CDR3 is 14 amino acids. The DNA for the CDR3 is TGTGCCAGCAGTCCCGGGACAGAATCTTCACCCCTCCACTTT. It is translated as CASSPGTESSPLHF.

J is TRBJ2-7 and V is TRBV28; D is possibly TRBD2 (5 bases). The CDR3 is 17 residues long. Per germline, CDR1 MDHEN and CDR2 SYDVKM. V dropped 6 bases and J dropped 4 bases, with 25 bases sitting between them. Here the CDR3 reads CASSSPLIEGEAYEQYF. Written as DNA, the CDR3 is TGTGCCAGCAGCAGCCCCCTAATCGAGGGAGAGGCGTACGAGCAGTACTTC.

This rearrangement joins TRBV5-5 to TRBJ1-2; D may be TRBD1 (6 bases). The CDR3 has 15 amino acids. V was shortened by 4 bases and J by 2 bases, with 15 bases between the two germline ends. Germline assignment: CDR1 SGHKS and CDR2 YYEKEE (reference sequence). DNA for the CDR3: TGTGCCAGCAGCGGGAGAGGTCAGGGGAACTATGGCTACACCTTC. This encodes CASSGRGQGNYGYTF. Filled out from reference TRBV5-5 and TRBJ1-2, the complete variable domain reads DAGVTQSPTHLIKTRGQQVTLRCSPISGHKSVSWYQQVLGQGPQFIFQYYEKEERGRGNFPDRFSARQFPNYSSELNVNALLLGDSALYLCASSGRGQGNYGYTFGSGTRLTVV.

The CDR3 DNA reads TGTGCCAGCAGTTCGAAGCCCTACGAGCAGTACTTC. Translating gives CASSSKPYEQYF. The chain combines TRBV28 with TRBJ2-7; D is uncertain. This CDR3 spans 12 amino acids. Trimming shortened V by 4 bases and J by 2 bases, and 6 bases separated the two germline ends. Germline lookup yields CDR1 MDHEN and CDR2 SYDVKM.

This chain joins TRBV6-1 and TRBJ1-1; 9 bases line up with TRBD1. V lost 2 bases to trimming and J lost 7 bases; unmatched junction nucleotides: 8. Germline V gene sequence: CDR1 MNHNS, CDR2 SASEGT. This CDR3 is built from 15 residues. The CDR3 spells CASSESVDRGFEAFF. The CDR3 DNA is TGTGCCAGCAGTGAAAGCGTTGACAGGGGGTTTGAAGCTTTCTTT.

The CDR3 is CASSQEAGVGNTIYF. The DNA for the CDR3 is TGCGCCAGCAGCCAAGAAGCAGGGGTCGGAAACACCATATATTTT. This chain joins TRBV4-1 and TRBJ1-3; tentative D call: TRBD1 (6 bases). Germline CDR1 reads MGHRA; CDR2 reads YSYEKL. The CDR3 is made up of 15 amino acids. Trimming took off 0 bases at V and 4 bases at J, with 10 bases between the two ends.

CDR3 sequence (DNA): TGCGCCAGCAGCCGCCCCGGGGGACCAGCCTTCACCGGGGAGCTGTTTTTT. It yields the protein CASSRPGGPAFTGELFF. The chain recombines TRBV4-3 with TRBJ2-2; tentative D call: TRBD2 (6 bases). CDR3 length: 17 residues. Trimming shortened V by 4 bases and J by 4 bases, and 19 bases separated the two germline ends. Germline values: CDR1 LGHNA, CDR2 YSLEER.

There are a few counts of this clone. V is TRBV19 and J is TRBJ1-2, with 10 bases aligning to TRBD1. Germline-derived CDR1 and CDR2 are LNHDA and SQIVND (reference sequence). The CDR3 has 12 amino acids. J gave up 4 bases and V 10 bases, and 3 bases lay outside the gene matches. The CDR3 loop reads CATGDRGYGYTF. The CDR3 nucleotides are TGTGCCACCGGGGACAGGGGCTATGGCTACACCTTC.

The chain employs TRBV11-3 and TRBJ2-5; possibly TRBD2 for D (6 bases). This CDR3 has 14 amino acids. Trimming stripped 2 bases from V and 3 bases from J, with 10 bases between. The germline V gene has CDR1 SGHNT and CDR2 YENEEA. CDR3 DNA sequence: TGTGCCAGCAGCTTATTCGGGAGCAAAGAGACCCAGTACTTC. Translated: CASSLFGSKETQYF.

This clone was observed a few times. This sequence joins TRBV20-1 and TRBJ1-2; no clear D. From germline, CDR1 is DFQATT and CDR2 SNEGSKA (reference sequence). V lost 8 bases and J 1 base, leaving 8 bases between the germline ends. The length of the CDR3 is 11 residues. CDR3 sequence: CSPQVNYGYTF. CDR3 DNA: TGCAGTCCTCAGGTTAACTATGGCTACACCTTC.

V is TRBV7-8 and J is TRBJ2-3, with D tentatively TRBD2 (5 bases). Looked up from germline, CDR1 is SGHVS and CDR2 is FQNEAQ. The V end lost 5 bases, the J end lost 4 bases, and 13 bases lay between the germline ends. This CDR3 comprises 14 residues. CDR3 nucleotides: TGTGCCAGCAGCCGAGGCCGGGGTGCAGATACGCAGTATTTT. This codes for CASSRGRGADTQYF.

The chain uses TRBV19 and TRBJ2-3; TRBD2 aligns across 7 bases. Germline values: CDR1 LNHDA, CDR2 SQIVND (reference sequence). The CDR3 is 17 residues long. V was pared by 3 bases and J by 1 base, with 10 bases of the junction left unmatched. The CDR3 nucleotides read TGTGCCAGTAGTATCCTCCCCCGGGGGGAGGGCACAGATACGCAGTATTTT. The encoded protein is CASSILPRGEGTDTQYF. Based on the CDR3 plus reference TRBV19 and TRBJ2-3, the full variable domain is DGGITQSPKYLFRKEGQNVTLSCEQNLNHDAMYWYRQDPGQGLRLIYYSQIVNDFQKGDIAEGYSVSREKKESFPLTVTSAQKNPTAFYLCASSILPRGEGTDTQYFGPGTRLTVL.

The chain employs TRBV10-2 and TRBJ1-2, with D unresolved. This CDR3 region has 14 residues. V lost 0 bases, J lost 8 bases, and 13 bases lay in between. In germline, CDR1 is WSHSY, CDR2 SAAADI. The CDR3: CASSESLRVGGYTF. The CDR3 DNA sequence: TGCGCCAGCAGTGAGTCGTTGCGGGTAGGAGGCTACACCTTC.

This sequence joins TRBV6-5 and TRBJ1-2; TRBD1 matches at 7 bases. CDR3 length: 12 amino acids. V dropped 5 bases and J dropped 13; count of bases not matched to a gene: 10. CDR1 is MNHEY and CDR2 is SVGAGI in the germline V gene. CDR3 DNA: TGTGCCAGCAGTCTCCCCGGACAGGCTTTCACCTTC. The encoded protein is CASSLPGQAFTF.

The chain employs TRBV5-1 and TRBJ1-1; D is ambiguous. Looked up from germline, CDR1 is SGHRS and CDR2 is YFSETQ. This CDR3 comprises 14 residues. Trimming took off 1 base at V and 1 base at J, with 8 bases between the two ends. The CDR3 bases are TGCGCCAGCAGCTTGAAACAAACGAACACTGAAGCTTTCTTT. Protein product: CASSLKQTNTEAFF.

This chain links TRBV21-1 with TRBJ2-2; whether TRBD1, the table's D call, matches the DNA was not checked. TRBV21-1 is a recognized pseudogene. This CDR3 is built from 15 residues. CDR3 bases: TGTGCCAGCAACCCTTTAGGGGATAACACCGGGGAGCTGTTTTTT. It translates to CASNPLGDNTGELFF.